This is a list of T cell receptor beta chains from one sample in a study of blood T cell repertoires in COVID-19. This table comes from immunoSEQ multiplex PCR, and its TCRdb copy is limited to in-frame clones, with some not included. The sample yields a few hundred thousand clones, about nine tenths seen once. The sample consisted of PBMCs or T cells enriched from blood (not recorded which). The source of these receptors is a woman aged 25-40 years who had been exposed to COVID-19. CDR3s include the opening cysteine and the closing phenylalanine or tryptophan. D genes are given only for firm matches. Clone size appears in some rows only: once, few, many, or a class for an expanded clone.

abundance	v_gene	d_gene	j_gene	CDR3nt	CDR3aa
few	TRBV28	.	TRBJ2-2	TGTGCCAGCACGCTGGGACAAGCGCTGTTTTTT	CASTLGQALFF
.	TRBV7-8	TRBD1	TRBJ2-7	TGTGCCAGCAGGCAAAATAACAGGGGACGCATTGGGGAGCAGTACTTC	CASRQNNRGRIGEQYF
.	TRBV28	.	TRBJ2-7	TGTGCCAGCAGTTTGCCCCCGCCGGGCGAGCAGTACTTC	CASSLPPPGEQYF
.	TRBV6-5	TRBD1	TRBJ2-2	TGTGCCAGCAGTTACACGGACACAGGGGGAACCGGGGAGCTGTTTTTT	CASSYTDTGGTGELFF
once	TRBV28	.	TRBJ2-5	TGTGCCAGCAGTTTGGACAGAGAAAATCAAGAGACCCAGTACTTC	CASSLDRENQETQYF
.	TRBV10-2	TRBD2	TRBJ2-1	TGCGCCAGCAGTGAGCGGCGGGAGTGGGAGTTCTTC	CASSERREWEFF
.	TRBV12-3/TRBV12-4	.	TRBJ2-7	TGTGCCAGCAGTGCCTGGACAGAAGAGCCACAGTACTTC	CASSAWTEEPQYF
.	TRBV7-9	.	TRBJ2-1	TGTGCCAGCCGTAACATGGGGGGTCCCTACAATGAGCAGTTCTTC	CASRNMGGPYNEQFF
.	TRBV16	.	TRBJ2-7	TGTGCCAGCAGCCAATCCAGGCGAGAGCAGTACTTC	CASSQSRREQYF
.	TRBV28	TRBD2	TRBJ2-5	TGTGCCAGCATTGCTAGCGGGAGAGGAGAGACCCAGTACTTC	CASIASGRGETQYF
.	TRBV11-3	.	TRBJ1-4	TGTGCCAGCAGCTTTTCAGGGGTCGAAAAACTGTTTTTT	CASSFSGVEKLFF
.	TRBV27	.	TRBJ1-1	TGTGCCAGCACCGGGGGAGGGACTGAAGCTTTCTTT	CASTGGGTEAFF
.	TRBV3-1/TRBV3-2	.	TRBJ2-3	TGTGCCAGCAGCCAGGGGGGACCAACAGATACGCAGTATTTT	CASSQGGPTDTQYF
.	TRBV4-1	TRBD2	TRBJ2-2	TGCGCCAGCAGCCAAGAGAGCGGGGGTGGGCTGTTTTTT	CASSQESGGGLFF
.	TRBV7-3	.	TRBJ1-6	TGTGCCAGCAGCTTATACAGGGCTGGTTCACCCCTCCACTTT	CASSLYRAGSPLHF
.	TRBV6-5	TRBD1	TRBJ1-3	TGTGCCAGCAGTTATGGGGGGACAGGGTCCGGAAACACCATATATTTT	CASSYGGTGSGNTIYF
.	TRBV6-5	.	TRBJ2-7	TGTGCCAGCAGTTACCCCCCCGGTTACGAGCAGTACTTC	CASSYPPGYEQYF
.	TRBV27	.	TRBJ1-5	TGTGCCAGCAGTTTATCAATTTCGGGTTCCCAGCATTTT	CASSLSISGSQHF
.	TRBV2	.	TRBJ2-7	TGTGCCAGCAGGCCAGGGTCCTACGAGCAGTACTTC	CASRPGSYEQYF
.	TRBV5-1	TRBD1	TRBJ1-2	TGCGCCACCAAGGACGAAGGGAGGGACAGGGCCCCCTATGGCTACACCTTC	CATKDEGRDRAPYGYTF
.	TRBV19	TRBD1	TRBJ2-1	TGTGCCAGTAGTATACCGGGACAGGGTAACAATGAGCAGTTCTTC	CASSIPGQGNNEQFF
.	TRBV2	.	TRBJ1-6	TGTGCCAGCAGGATAGAGAGCTCCTATAATTCACCCCTCCACTTT	CASRIESSYNSPLHF
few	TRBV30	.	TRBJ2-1	TGTGCCTGGAGAAGACGGGGGAGGAATTCCTACAATGAGCAGTTCTTC	CAWRRRGRNSYNEQFF
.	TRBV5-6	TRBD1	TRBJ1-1	TGTGCCAGCAGACCCCGGACAGGGGTGACTGAAGCTTTCTTT	CASRPRTGVTEAFF
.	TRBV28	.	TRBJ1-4	TGTGCCAGCAGTTCGGGTCCGAAGTGGGAAAAACTGTTTTTT	CASSSGPKWEKLFF